This T cell receptor (beta chain) was retrieved from a study of T cell responses to AZD1222 COVID-19 vaccine. Overall study results and limits: The sample set comprised mostly white British donors with more females, and clonal diversity was possibly underestimated.

The CDR3 totals 15 residues. Germline CDR1 and CDR2: MGHRA and YSYEKL. The germline V and J ends were trimmed by 3 bases and 5 bases, with 16 bases remaining between them. Sequencing was performed with immunoSEQ multiplex PCR; in TCRdb, only in-frame clones are kept and a portion is missing. This sample has approximately 150,000 clones, with approximately 90% found just once. Turning to this clone: Its target is not known.

The chain has TRBV4-1 and TRBJ1-2; D ambiguous. The origin of this receptor is an adult who received the AZD1222 COVID-19 vaccine. The sample here was peripheral blood, taken 28 days after the second AZD1222 dose. CDR3 sequence reads: CASSHPAGGKYGYTF. The CDR3 region has the DNA TGCGCCAGCAGCCACCCCGCGGGAGGGAAGTATGGCTACACCTTC.